These 21 T cell receptor beta chains originate from one sample sequenced in a study of CD8 T cells in ankylosing spondylitis. TCRdb analysed the 5' RACE reads with MiXCR anew, one entry per CDR3 protein. The repertoire holds over 60,000 distinct CDR3 sequences, with less than 6% as singletons. The sequenced material came from blood, either unsorted or a sorted T cell fraction (not recorded which). Every receptor here comes from a male donor with ankylosing spondylitis or in good health (not recorded which).

This clonotype ranks as medium-sized. The V and J genes are TRBV29-1 and TRBJ2-5; D unresolved. Germline V CDR1 and CDR2: SQVTM, ANQGSEA. V dropped 5 bases and J dropped 2 bases, with 9 bases sitting between them. CDR3 length equals 12 residues. DNA of the CDR3: TGCAGCGTTCGTGGGGTACAAGAGACCCAGTACTTC. Translation gives CSVRGVQETQYF.

At least ten counts were recorded for this clonotype. The V and J genes are TRBV28 and TRBJ2-7; D is ambiguous. Trimming pared 2 bases from V and 4 bases from J, leaving 6 bases between. Germline V gene lookup returns CDR1 MDHEN and CDR2 SYDVKM. The length of the CDR3 is 12 residues. CDR3 residues: CASSLILYEQYF. The CDR3 DNA reads as TGTGCCAGCAGTTTAATCTTATACGAGCAGTACTTC.

This clonotype came up many times. The chain recombines TRBV20-1 with TRBJ2-5, with D possibly matching TRBD2 (6 bases). V lost 2 bases, J lost 5 bases, and 9 bases lay in between. CDR1 is DFQATT and CDR2 is SNEGSKA in the germline V gene (reference sequence). CDR3 length: 12 amino acids. The CDR3 sequence is CSARRDSETQYF. In DNA form, the CDR3 reads TGCAGTGCTAGAAGGGACTCGGAGACCCAGTACTTC.

This clonotype was observed many times. J is TRBJ2-1 and V is TRBV5-1; 14 positions match TRBD2. Unmatched junction bases numbered 4, after V lost 3 bases and J lost 5 bases. Per germline, CDR1 SGHRS and CDR2 YFSETQ. The CDR3 has 16 amino acids. CDR3 loop: CASSSRLAGGNNEQFF. The CDR3 bases are TGCGCCAGCAGCTCCAGACTAGCGGGGGGGAACAATGAGCAGTTCTTC.

This clonotype was detected ten times or more. The CDR3 sequence is CASSIASGVQETQYF. The CDR3 nucleotides are TGCGCCAGCAGCATCGCATCAGGGGTTCAAGAGACCCAGTACTTC. This chain links TRBV5-1 with TRBJ2-5, with a weak D call TRBD1 (6 bases). Trimming removed 4 bases at V and 2 bases at J, with 15 bases between. This CDR3 has 15 residues. Germline-derived CDR1 and CDR2 are SGHRS and YFSETQ.

This clonotype was counted many times. The genes are TRBV27 and TRBJ1-1; a weak D match, TRBD1 (5 bases). The ends were cut back, 4 bases at V and 7 bases at J, with 10 bases in the middle. CDR1 is MNHEY and CDR2 is SMNVEV in the germline V gene (reference sequence). This CDR3 is built from 12 residues. CDR3: CASSSYQGEAFF. CDR3 bases: TGTGCCAGCAGTTCGTACCAGGGTGAAGCTTTCTTT.

This clonotype was seen repeatedly, ten times or more. V usage is TRBV12-3 or TRBV12-4 and J usage is TRBJ1-6; 9 bases match TRBD1. J lost 4 bases, V lost 5 bases, and 9 bases had no gene match. This CDR3 has 17 residues. CDR3 DNA: TGTGCCAGCAGTCCCGGGACAGGGAACGGATATAATTCACCCCTCCACTTT. It encodes CASSPGTGNGYNSPLHF.

The table lists this clonotype with many counts. V and J are TRBV6-5 and TRBJ1-3, with TRBD1 identical over 10 bases. V trimming: 4 bases; J trimming: 2 bases; junction bases outside the gene matches: 8. The germline gives CDR1 MNHEY, CDR2 SVGAGI. This CDR3 comprises 17 residues. The CDR3 here is CASSSTRQGATGNTIYF. The DNA of the CDR3 is TGTGCCAGCAGTTCCACAAGACAGGGGGCAACTGGAAACACCATATATTTT.

This clonotype has ten or more counts. This chain joins TRBV24-1 and TRBJ2-1, with D unclear. The CDR3 sequence is 16 residues long. V was shortened by 3 bases and J by 0 bases, with 11 bases between the two germline ends. The V gene's germline CDR1 is KGHDR and CDR2 SFDVKD. The CDR3 sequence: CATSDPGRSSYNEQFF. CDR3 nucleotide sequence: TGTGCCACCAGTGATCCAGGCAGGAGCTCCTACAATGAGCAGTTCTTC.

This clonotype showed up many times. The chain has TRBV7-8 and TRBJ1-6; D may be TRBD1 (5 bases). Trimming left V 7 bases short and J 2 bases short, with 12 bases between. Per the germline V gene, CDR1 is SGHVS and CDR2 is FQNEAQ. This CDR3 has 15 residues. CDR3 sequence: CASNLGGTYNSPLHF. The CDR3 nucleotides read TGTGCCAGCAACTTGGGGGGAACCTATAATTCACCCCTCCACTTT.

This clonotype occurred many times. The rearrangement links TRBV20-1 to TRBJ1-1; weak D call: TRBD1 (5 bases). This CDR3 has 16 residues. The V and J ends lost 5 bases and 5 bases respectively, with 24 bases between them. Per germline, CDR1 DFQATT and CDR2 SNEGSKA (reference sequence). CDR3 in DNA: TGCAGTGCTCGAGGGCTCAGGGTAGCCTTCGCGACTGAAGCTTTCTTT. This sequence encodes CSARGLRVAFATEAFF.

There are many counts of this clonotype. The genes are TRBV5-1 and TRBJ2-1; 9 bases agree with TRBD2. Germline CDR1 SGHRS, CDR2 YFSETQ. The CDR3 contains 16 residues. J lost 0 bases, V lost 2 bases, and 3 bases had no gene match. CDR3 region: CASSFRRGGSYNEQFF. The CDR3 DNA is TGCGCCAGCAGCTTTAGGCGGGGGGGCTCCTACAATGAGCAGTTCTTC.

In its sample, this clonotype was seen many times. This chain joins TRBV18 and TRBJ2-7; no firm D call. The V gene lost 2 bases and the J gene lost 2 bases, with 7 bases spanning the gap. Germline CDR1 and CDR2: KGHSH and LQKENI. CDR3 length: 13 residues. For the CDR3, the DNA is TGTGCCAGCTCACCAACTCCCCCCTACGAGCAGTACTTC. Its translation: CASSPTPPYEQYF.

This clonotype has at least ten counts. The chain employs TRBV2 and TRBJ1-2; D ambiguous. The CDR3 is 13 amino acids. Between the trimmed V and J ends, which lost 8 bases and 4 bases, there was a span of 14 bases. Germline V CDR1 and CDR2: SNHLY, FYNNEI. The CDR3 here is CASGPGAAYGYTF. In nucleotides, the CDR3 is TGTGCCAGCGGTCCGGGAGCGGCCTATGGCTACACCTTC.

This clonotype was counted many times. This sequence joins TRBV12-3 or TRBV12-4 and TRBJ2-7; D is possibly TRBD2 (6 bases). The ends were cut back, 3 bases at V and 5 bases at J, with 14 bases in the middle. The CDR3 runs 14 residues. DNA of the CDR3: TGTGCCAGCAGTTTTTCAGCCCTAGCGAACGAGCAGTACTTC. Its translation is CASSFSALANEQYF.

This chain links TRBV5-1 with TRBJ2-5, with unresolved D. Germline V gene sequence: CDR1 SGHRS, CDR2 YFSETQ. The length of the CDR3 is 12 residues. The ends were cut back, 3 bases at V and 0 bases at J, with 3 bases in the middle. The CDR3 loop reads CASSSHQETQYF. In nucleotides, the CDR3 is TGCGCCAGCAGCTCGCACCAAGAGACCCAGTACTTC.

This clonotype has at least ten counts. The chain recombines TRBV5-1 with TRBJ2-1; 9 nucleotides align to TRBD2. Germline V gene sequence: CDR1 SGHRS, CDR2 YFSETQ. The V gene end was trimmed by 4 bases and the J gene end by 6 bases; junction bases not matched to a gene: 5. This CDR3 contains 14 residues. CDR3 residues: CASSGGGASNEQFF. CDR3 nucleotides: TGCGCCAGCAGCGGCGGGGGGGCGAGCAATGAGCAGTTCTTC.

In its sample, this clonotype is medium-sized (0.01 to 0.1%). V is TRBV5-1 and J is TRBJ1-2; a weak D match, TRBD1 (5 bases). Germline V CDR1 and CDR2: SGHRS, YFSETQ. This CDR3 is built from 15 residues. Trimming left V 0 bases short and J 5 bases short, with 14 bases between. CDR3 bases: TGCGCCAGCAGCTTGGAAAGCGGGGACCTTTATGGCTACACCTTC. It is translated as CASSLESGDLYGYTF.

This clonotype was seen at least ten times. The rearrangement joins TRBV6-2 or TRBV6-3 to TRBJ1-3; TRBD1 is a possible D gene (5 bases). CDR3 length: 14 amino acids. V dropped 6 bases and J dropped 1 base, with 10 bases sitting between them. CDR1 MNHEY and CDR2 SVGEGT come from the germline V gene. The DNA of the CDR3 is TGTGCCAGCAGATTACAGGAATCTGGAAACACCATATATTTT. It encodes CASRLQESGNTIYF.

The sample holds many counts of this clonotype. The V call is TRBV10-1, the J call TRBJ2-5; 11 bases agree with TRBD2. The CDR3 length is 16 residues. Germline-derived CDR1 and CDR2 are WNHNN and SYGVQD (reference sequence). Unmatched junction bases numbered 2, after V lost 0 bases and J lost 2 bases. The CDR3 region is CASSESLAGGQETQYF. The CDR3 DNA reads TGCGCCAGCAGTGAGTCGCTAGCGGGGGGACAAGAGACCCAGTACTTC.

There are many counts of this clonotype. The gene calls are TRBV19 and TRBJ1-1; tentatively, D is TRBD1 (6 bases). Trimming removed 4 bases from V and 1 base from J, with 13 bases in between. The CDR3 is 15 amino acids. Germline V gene sequence: CDR1 LNHDA, CDR2 SQIVND (reference sequence). Here the CDR3 reads CASSRGLEPNTEAFF. For the CDR3, the DNA is TGTGCCAGTAGTAGGGGGCTTGAGCCGAACACTGAAGCTTTCTTT.